This record covers a single T cell receptor (beta chain). This sample is drawn from a study of shared clonotypes between healthy human individuals. The CDR3 consists of 16 residues. The germline CDR1 and CDR2 sequences are MDHEN and SYDVKM. The V segment lost 2 bases and the J segment 7 bases; nucleotides outside the gene matches: 11. The data were produced by immunoSEQ multiplex PCR, yet TCRdb's version contains in-frame clones alone and is incomplete. The sample gives about 1,500,000 clones, roughly 96% of which show up once; about 1.2% is in the top ten. The sample comprised naive CD4+ T cells sorted from blood. Subset given: CD45RA+ positively selected. The V and J genes are TRBV28 and TRBJ1-5; 7 bases align to TRBD1. The receptor was derived from a man aged 30 to 39 in good health. The CDR3 region has the DNA TGTGCCAGCAGTTTACGACAGGGAAGGGGCCGACAGCCCCAGCATTTT. Its protein product is CASSLRQGRGRQPQHF.